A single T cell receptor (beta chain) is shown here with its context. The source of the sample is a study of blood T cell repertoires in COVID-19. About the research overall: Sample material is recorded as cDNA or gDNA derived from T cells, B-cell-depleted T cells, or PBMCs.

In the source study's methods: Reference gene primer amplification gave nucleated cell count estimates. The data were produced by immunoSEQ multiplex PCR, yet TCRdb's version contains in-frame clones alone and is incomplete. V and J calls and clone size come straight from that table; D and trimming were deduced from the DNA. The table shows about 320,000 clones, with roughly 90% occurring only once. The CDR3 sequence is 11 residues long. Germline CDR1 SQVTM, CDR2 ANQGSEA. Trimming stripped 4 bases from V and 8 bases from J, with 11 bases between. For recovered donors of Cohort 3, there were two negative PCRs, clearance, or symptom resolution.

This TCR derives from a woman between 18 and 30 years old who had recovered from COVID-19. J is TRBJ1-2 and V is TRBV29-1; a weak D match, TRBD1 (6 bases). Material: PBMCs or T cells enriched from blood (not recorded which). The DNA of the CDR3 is TGCAGCGTTGGAGACAGGAGGGGCTACACCTTC. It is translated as CSVGDRRGYTF.